This is a list of T cell receptor beta chains from one sample in a study of control samples from healthy donors and cancer patients. The data were produced by immunoSEQ multiplex PCR, yet TCRdb's version contains in-frame clones alone and is incomplete. The sample has 150,000 to 200,000 clones, 90% to 95% seen once. What was sequenced was blood. All receptors derive from a man younger than 40 in good health. Each CDR3 is given with its conserved first and last residue. The D gene is left open where the match is weak. Clone size is stated in some rows and not others, as once, few, many or a class when expanded.

J	size	D	V	CDR3	DNA
TRBJ1-1	.	.	TRBV19	CASRQPQGRTEAFF	TGTGCCAGTAGGCAACCCCAGGGTCGGACTGAAGCTTTCTTT
TRBJ2-7	.	.	TRBV4-1	CASSQDYNTYEQYF	TGCGCCAGCAGCCAAGACTACAATACCTACGAGCAGTACTTC
TRBJ2-7	.	.	TRBV15	CATSRVRSYEQYF	TGTGCCACCAGCAGAGTACGGTCCTACGAGCAGTACTTC
TRBJ2-2	.	.	TRBV7-9	CASSPQGIGELFF	TGTGCCAGCAGCCCTCAGGGGATCGGGGAGCTGTTTTTT
TRBJ2-5	.	TRBD1	TRBV19	CASSMAARTGLQETQYF	TGTGCCAGTAGTATGGCAGCCCGGACAGGTTTACAAGAGACCCAGTACTTC
TRBJ2-3	.	TRBD2	TRBV5-1	CASSGPPGTSGSTDTQYF	TGCGCCAGCAGCGGTCCGCCCGGGACTAGCGGGAGCACAGATACGCAGTATTTT
TRBJ1-1	.	.	TRBV7-2	CASSLDGVGAFF	TGTGCCAGCAGCTTGGACGGGGTGGGAGCTTTCTTT
TRBJ1-1	.	.	TRBV3-1/TRBV3-2	CASSRNPGTEAFF	TGTGCCAGCAGCCGCAACCCGGGGACTGAAGCTTTCTTT
TRBJ2-1	.	.	TRBV4-1	CASSQVSGGAGLGNEQFF	TGCGCCAGCAGCCAAGTATCCGGGGGCGCGGGTCTGGGCAATGAGCAGTTCTTC
TRBJ1-2	.	.	TRBV6-5	CASHFGVANYGYTF	TGTGCCAGCCACTTCGGGGTGGCTAACTATGGCTACACCTTC
TRBJ2-1	once	TRBD2	TRBV19	CASSISGRRGNEQFF	TGTGCCAGTAGTATTAGCGGGAGAAGGGGCAATGAGCAGTTCTTC
TRBJ2-7	.	.	TRBV7-9	CASSLGPSYEQYF	TGTGCCAGCAGCTTAGGACCTTCCTACGAGCAGTACTTC
TRBJ1-4	.	TRBD1	TRBV10-3	CAISQERTGQSEKLFF	TGTGCCATCAGTCAAGAGAGGACAGGGCAATCGGAAAAACTGTTTTTT
TRBJ1-5	.	TRBD1	TRBV18	CASSQGQGGQPQHF	TGTGCCAGCTCCCAGGGACAGGGAGGCCAGCCCCAGCATTTT
TRBJ1-1	.	.	TRBV13	CASRNRGGLNTEAFF	TGTGCCAGCAGGAATAGAGGGGGGCTGAACACTGAAGCTTTCTTT
TRBJ2-7	.	.	TRBV9	CASSVVKGGVGWDPEQYF	TGTGCCAGCAGCGTAGTTAAGGGGGGTGTAGGGTGGGATCCCGAGCAGTACTTC
TRBJ1-4	.	TRBD1	TRBV6-1	CASSESQGAYGKLFF	TGTGCCAGCAGTGAATCCCAGGGGGCATACGGAAAACTGTTTTTT
TRBJ2-2	once	.	TRBV19	CASRRSVANTGELFF	TGTGCCAGTCGGCGTAGCGTCGCGAACACCGGGGAGCTGTTTTTT
TRBJ1-2	.	.	TRBV6-2/TRBV6-3	CASSYFLQIYGYTF	TGTGCCAGCAGTTACTTCCTGCAGATCTATGGCTACACCTTC
TRBJ1-3	.	.	TRBV14	CASSQSGNTIYF	TGTGCCAGCAGCCAATCTGGAAACACCATATATTTT
TRBJ2-2	once	.	TRBV5-1	CASSLGSPRGTGELFF	TGCGCCAGCAGCTTGGGTTCCCCTCGGGGCACCGGGGAGCTGTTTTTT
TRBJ2-7	.	.	TRBV11-2	CASMGHPSYEQYF	TGTGCCAGCATGGGACACCCCTCCTACGAGCAGTACTTC
TRBJ1-1	.	.	TRBV27	CASSLGSAGTEAFF	TGTGCCAGCAGTTTGGGGAGCGCAGGAACTGAAGCTTTCTTT
TRBJ1-6	.	.	TRBV28	CASSRDVGNSPLHF	TGTGCCAGCAGTCGGGACGTGGGTAATTCACCCCTCCACTTT
TRBJ1-6	.	.	TRBV28	CASRSPLGRGYNSPLHF	TGTGCCAGCAGATCTCCCCTGGGCAGGGGATATAATTCACCCCTCCACTTT
TRBJ1-6	.	TRBD1	TRBV5-4	CASSRTGENSPLHF	TGTGCCAGCAGCAGGACAGGGGAAAATTCACCCCTCCACTTT
TRBJ1-2	.	TRBD1	TRBV27	CASSSTGQGGNYGYTF	TGTGCCAGCAGTTCAACGGGACAGGGGGGGAACTATGGCTACACCTTC
TRBJ2-2	.	.	TRBV5-4	CASSLPAGPNTGELFF	TGTGCCAGCAGCCTGCCTGCGGGGCCGAACACCGGGGAGCTGTTTTTT
TRBJ2-7	.	TRBD1	TRBV9	CASSASPGQNYEQYF	TGTGCCAGCAGCGCAAGCCCGGGACAGAACTACGAGCAGTACTTC
TRBJ2-1	few	.	TRBV2	CASSVATGRTYEQFF	TGTGCCAGCAGTGTTGCGACAGGGAGGACGTATGAGCAGTTCTTC
TRBJ1-1	.	.	TRBV21-1	CASSKDINARNTEAFF	TGTGCCAGCAGCAAAGATATCAACGCCCGGAACACTGAAGCTTTCTTT
TRBJ1-4	.	.	TRBV6-2/TRBV6-3	CASSYPRALGNEKLFF	TGTGCCAGCAGTTACCCGAGGGCTCTGGGTAATGAAAAACTGTTTTTT
TRBJ1-6	.	.	TRBV27	CASSIQGNSPLHF	TGTGCCAGCTCTATCCAGGGAAATTCACCCCTCCACTTT